The rows below give T cell receptor beta chains drawn from one sample of a study of blood T cells in healthy people across ages. TCRdb redid the calling of the 5' RACE reads with MiXCR, one entry per CDR3 protein. Here the sample spans 2 million or so distinct CDR3 sequences, 49% being singletons. Sequencing input: blood. The source is a woman aged 40 to 50 in good health. Both conserved end residues are part of each CDR3. D genes are given only for firm matches. Rows may omit the clone size; those that give it use once, few, many or a size class.

d_call clone_size j_call v_call cdr3_nt cdr3_aa
. few TRBJ2-5 TRBV5-1 TGCGCCAGCAGCTTGGGCCAGCCATCTGAGTCCCAGTACTTC CASSLGQPSESQYF
. . TRBJ1-1 TRBV9 TGTGCCAGCAGCGATAACACTGAAGCTTTCTTT CASSDNTEAFF
. . TRBJ1-6 TRBV27 TGTGCCAGCAGTTTATCGAACTTTTCACCCCTCCACTTT CASSLSNFSPLHF
. . TRBJ2-1 TRBV18 TGTGCCAGCTCCCTACAGGACTGGGGCAATGAGCAGTTCTTC CASSLQDWGNEQFF
TRBD1 once TRBJ2-7 TRBV28 TGTGCCAGCAGTTCTGCAGGGGGCGCGGTTTACGAGCAGTACTTC CASSSAGGAVYEQYF
TRBD1 . TRBJ1-1 TRBV29-1 TGCAGCGTTCCTCGGACAGGGGGTATGGGGAACACTGAAGCTTTCTTT CSVPRTGGMGNTEAFF
. . TRBJ1-1 TRBV7-2 TGTGCCAGCAGCAGAGATGGGATGAACACTGAAGCTTTCTTT CASSRDGMNTEAFF
. . TRBJ2-3 TRBV12-3/TRBV12-4 TGTGCCAGCACTAGAGAAGGGGGTCTAACAGATACGCAGTATTTT CASTREGGLTDTQYF
. . TRBJ2-1 TRBV6-2/TRBV6-3 TGTGCCAGCAGTGGTGGCTTCCCAGGTGAGCAGTTCTTC CASSGGFPGEQFF
. . TRBJ2-1 TRBV6-2/TRBV6-3 TGTGCCAACAGTTACATCCGGGGGGCTAACAATGAGCAGTTCTTC CANSYIRGANNEQFF
TRBD1 . TRBJ2-7 TRBV28 TGTGCCACCCGTTCCGGGACAGGTTCCTACGAGCAGTACTTC CATRSGTGSYEQYF
. . TRBJ1-2 TRBV7-2 TGTGCGAAAGGGTCGTTGGGAGGCTACACCTTC CAKGSLGGYTF
TRBD1 few TRBJ2-1 TRBV13 TGTGCCAGCAGCCCGGCTTTGACAGGGGTGGACAATGAGCAGTTCTTC CASSPALTGVDNEQFF
TRBD2 . TRBJ2-3 TRBV20-1 TGCAGTGCTACCGTCGGGGGGGCCGATACGCAGTATTTT CSATVGGADTQYF
. few TRBJ2-1 TRBV5-1 TGCGCCAGCACCAAAAATCCGTCCCAGGGATCGAATGAGCAGTTCTTC CASTKNPSQGSNEQFF
TRBD1 . TRBJ1-4 TRBV20-1 TGCAGTCCTCAGGGGGCGTATAGTGAAAAACTGTTTTTT CSPQGAYSEKLFF
TRBD1 few TRBJ2-4 TRBV20-1 TGCAGTGCTGGGGACAGGGGGAACTACTTAGCCAAAAACATTCAGTACTTC CSAGDRGNYLAKNIQYF
. . TRBJ2-5 TRBV7-2 TGTGCCAGCAGCTTAAAGCCAGGGGTTTACGAGACCCAGTACTTC CASSLKPGVYETQYF
. . TRBJ1-2 TRBV7-2 TGTGCCAGCAGCTTAGTCCATGGACAGCCGAGGGGCTACACCTTC CASSLVHGQPRGYTF
. . TRBJ2-3 TRBV7-2 TGTGCCAGCAGCGCCAACCCCAGAGATACGCAGTATTTT CASSANPRDTQYF
. . TRBJ2-5 TRBV13 TGTGCCAGCAGCTTTGGGAACCAACAAGAGACCCAGTACTTC CASSFGNQQETQYF
TRBD2 . TRBJ2-5 TRBV7-2 TGTGCCAGCAGCTTAGGCCCTTCGGGACTAGTGGGGGGGACCCAGTACTTC CASSLGPSGLVGGTQYF
TRBD1 . TRBJ1-5 TRBV20-1 TGCAGTGCTATGACAGGGCTCAGTCAGCCCCAGCATTTT CSAMTGLSQPQHF
TRBD2 few TRBJ2-7 TRBV7-2 TGTGCCAGCAGCTTAGATCGTGGGGGAGGGGACGAGCAGTACTTC CASSLDRGGGDEQYF